This T cell receptor beta chain was obtained from a study of cytomegalovirus exposure and HLA in healthy donors. Whole-study results and caveats: Later work found most CMV-associated TCR beta chains apparently HLA-restricted. HLA alleles were associated with fewer than 20,000 TCR beta sequences in a later analysis at 0.05 false discovery rate.

With regard to this clone: Its target is not known.

After removal of 2 bases from V and 6 bases from J, the junction contained 3 bases not matched to a gene. Germline V gene sequence: CDR1 SGHDN, CDR2 FVKESK. The CDR3 contains 13 residues. Primers included in the PCR were 60 Vbeta and 13 Jbeta primers. Using immunoSEQ multiplex PCR, the repertoire was profiled, and TCRdb retains in-frame clones only, with some absent. Among 130,000 to 150,000 clones listed, around 82% were seen once. Sample: PBMCs. This TCR was sampled from a man aged 35 to 55 in good health and CMV-seropositive. The chain has TRBV14 and TRBJ1-2; 7 bases match TRBD1. The CDR3, as DNA: TGTGCCAGCAGCCAACGACAGGGCGATGGCTACACCTTC. Translation gives CASSQRQGDGYTF.